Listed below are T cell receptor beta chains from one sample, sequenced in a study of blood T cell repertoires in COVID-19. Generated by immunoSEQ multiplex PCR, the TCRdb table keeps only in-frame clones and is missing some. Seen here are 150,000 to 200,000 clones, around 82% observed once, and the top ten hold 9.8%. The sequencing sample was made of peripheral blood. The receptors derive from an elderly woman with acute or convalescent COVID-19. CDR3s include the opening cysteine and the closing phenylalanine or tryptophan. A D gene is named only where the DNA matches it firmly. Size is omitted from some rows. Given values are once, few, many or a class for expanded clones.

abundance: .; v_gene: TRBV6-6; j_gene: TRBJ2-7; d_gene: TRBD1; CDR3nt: TGTGCCAGCAGTTTCGGACAGGGGGAGTCCTACGAGCAGTACTTC; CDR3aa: CASSFGQGESYEQYF
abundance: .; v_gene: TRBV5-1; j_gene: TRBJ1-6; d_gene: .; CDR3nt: TGCGCCAGCACCTACCAGAACCAGGGGCTGAATTCACCCCTCCACTTT; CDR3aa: CASTYQNQGLNSPLHF
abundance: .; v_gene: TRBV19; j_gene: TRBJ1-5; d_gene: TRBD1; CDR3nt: TGTGCCAGTAGTGGACGACAGGGGGCTGTCAATCAGCCCCAGCATTTT; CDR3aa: CASSGRQGAVNQPQHF
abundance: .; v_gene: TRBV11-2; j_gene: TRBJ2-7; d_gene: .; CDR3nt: TGTGCCAGCAGCTTAGTCGGCGGGGTCTCCTACGAGCAGTACTTC; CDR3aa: CASSLVGGVSYEQYF
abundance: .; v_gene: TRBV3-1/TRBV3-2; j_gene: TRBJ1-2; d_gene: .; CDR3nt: TGTGCCAGCGCGGTGGGGGCCAATGGCTACACCTTC; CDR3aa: CASAVGANGYTF
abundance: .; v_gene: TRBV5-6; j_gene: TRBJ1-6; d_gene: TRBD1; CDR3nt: TGTGCCAGCAGCCCTGGACAGGGGTTGGTCGGGAATTCACCCCTCCACTTT; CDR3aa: CASSPGQGLVGNSPLHF
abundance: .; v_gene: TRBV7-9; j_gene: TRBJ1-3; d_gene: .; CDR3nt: TGTGCCAGCAGCTTAGATCTTGGGGGGGGAAACACCATATATTTT; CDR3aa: CASSLDLGGGNTIYF
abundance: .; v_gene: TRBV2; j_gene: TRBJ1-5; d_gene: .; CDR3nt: TGTGCCAGCAGTGTAGTTGAGGCTGCCAATCAGCCCCAGCATTTT; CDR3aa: CASSVVEAANQPQHF
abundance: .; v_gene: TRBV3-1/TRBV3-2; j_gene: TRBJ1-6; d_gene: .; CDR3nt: TGTGCCAGCAGCCACCGGGACATCTATAATTCACCCCTCCACTTT; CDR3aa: CASSHRDIYNSPLHF
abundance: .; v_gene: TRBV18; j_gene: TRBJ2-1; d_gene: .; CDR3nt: TGTGCCAGCTCACCACCCTCGGGGGGCGCCCACAATGAGCAGTTCTTC; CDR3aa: CASSPPSGGAHNEQFF
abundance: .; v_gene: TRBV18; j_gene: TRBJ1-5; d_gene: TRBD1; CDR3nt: TGTGCCAGCTCACCACAAGGACAGGGGGATCAGCCCCAGCATTTT; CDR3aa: CASSPQGQGDQPQHF
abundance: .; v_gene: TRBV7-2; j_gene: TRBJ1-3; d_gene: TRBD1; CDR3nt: TGTGCCAGCAGCCTCTATAGTGGTTTAGGACAGGGCAACACCATATATTTT; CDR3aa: CASSLYSGLGQGNTIYF
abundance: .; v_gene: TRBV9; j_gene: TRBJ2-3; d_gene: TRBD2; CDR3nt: TGTGCCAGCGCGGGAGGGGAAGATACGCAGTATTTT; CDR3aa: CASAGGEDTQYF
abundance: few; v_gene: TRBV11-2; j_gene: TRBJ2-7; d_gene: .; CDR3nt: TGTGCCAGCAGCCTAGGACTGGGGGCGTACGAGCAGTACTTC; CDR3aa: CASSLGLGAYEQYF
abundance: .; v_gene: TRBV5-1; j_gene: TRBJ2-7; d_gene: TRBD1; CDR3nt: TGCGCCAGCAACCCGGGACAGGGGATATACGAGCAGTACTTC; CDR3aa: CASNPGQGIYEQYF
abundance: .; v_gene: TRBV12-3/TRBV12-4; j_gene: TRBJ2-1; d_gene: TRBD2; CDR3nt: TGTGCCAGCAGTTTAGGGGGGGGGAATGAGCAGTTCTTC; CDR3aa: CASSLGGGNEQFF
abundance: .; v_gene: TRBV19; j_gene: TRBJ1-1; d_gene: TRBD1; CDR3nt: TGTGCCAGTAGTATTAACAGACAGGGGGCGAACACTGAAGCTTTCTTT; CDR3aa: CASSINRQGANTEAFF
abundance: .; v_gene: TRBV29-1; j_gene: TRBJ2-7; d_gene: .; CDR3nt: TGCAGCGTTCAGGGCAGGGATTCCTACGAGCAGTACTTC; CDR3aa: CSVQGRDSYEQYF
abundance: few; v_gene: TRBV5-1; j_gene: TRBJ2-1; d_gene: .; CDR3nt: TGCGCCAGCAGCTTGGGGGGGCTCAATGAGCAGTTCTTC; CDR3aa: CASSLGGLNEQFF
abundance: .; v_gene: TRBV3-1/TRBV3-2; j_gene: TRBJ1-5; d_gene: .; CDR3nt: TGTGCCAGCAGCCAAGTTCCACCGGGGGGCCGGAATCAGCCCCAGCATTTT; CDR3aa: CASSQVPPGGRNQPQHF
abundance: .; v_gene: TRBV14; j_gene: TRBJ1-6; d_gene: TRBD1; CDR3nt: TGTGCCAGCAGCCCCCGACAGGGAAGTGGTTCACCCCTCCACTTT; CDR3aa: CASSPRQGSGSPLHF
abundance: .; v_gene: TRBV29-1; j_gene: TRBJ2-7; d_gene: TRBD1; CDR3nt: TGCAGCGTAGCTTCGGACAGGGGGCGTATCCCCTACGAGCAGTACTTC; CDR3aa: CSVASDRGRIPYEQYF
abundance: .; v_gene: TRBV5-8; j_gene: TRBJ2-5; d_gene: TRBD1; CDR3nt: TGTGCCAGCAGCCCCGGGACAGGCTATCAAGAGACCCAGTACTTC; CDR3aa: CASSPGTGYQETQYF
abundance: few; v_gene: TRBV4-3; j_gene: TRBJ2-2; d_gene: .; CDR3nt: TGCGCCAGCAGCCAAGAGGGGAGTCGCACCGGGGAGCTGTTTTTT; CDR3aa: CASSQEGSRTGELFF
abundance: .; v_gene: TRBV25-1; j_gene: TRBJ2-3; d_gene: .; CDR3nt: TGTGCCAGCAGTGGGACAGGAGGGACAGATACGCAGTATTTT; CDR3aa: CASSGTGGTDTQYF
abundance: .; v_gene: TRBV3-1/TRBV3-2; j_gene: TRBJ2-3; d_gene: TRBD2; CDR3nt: TGTGCCAGCAGCCCCCCTAGCGGCCCAGATACGCAGTATTTT; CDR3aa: CASSPPSGPDTQYF
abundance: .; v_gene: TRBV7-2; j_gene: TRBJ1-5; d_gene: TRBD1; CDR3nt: TGTGCCAGCAGCCTTAGGGGGACAGGACTTAGCAATCAGCCCCAGCATTTT; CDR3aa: CASSLRGTGLSNQPQHF